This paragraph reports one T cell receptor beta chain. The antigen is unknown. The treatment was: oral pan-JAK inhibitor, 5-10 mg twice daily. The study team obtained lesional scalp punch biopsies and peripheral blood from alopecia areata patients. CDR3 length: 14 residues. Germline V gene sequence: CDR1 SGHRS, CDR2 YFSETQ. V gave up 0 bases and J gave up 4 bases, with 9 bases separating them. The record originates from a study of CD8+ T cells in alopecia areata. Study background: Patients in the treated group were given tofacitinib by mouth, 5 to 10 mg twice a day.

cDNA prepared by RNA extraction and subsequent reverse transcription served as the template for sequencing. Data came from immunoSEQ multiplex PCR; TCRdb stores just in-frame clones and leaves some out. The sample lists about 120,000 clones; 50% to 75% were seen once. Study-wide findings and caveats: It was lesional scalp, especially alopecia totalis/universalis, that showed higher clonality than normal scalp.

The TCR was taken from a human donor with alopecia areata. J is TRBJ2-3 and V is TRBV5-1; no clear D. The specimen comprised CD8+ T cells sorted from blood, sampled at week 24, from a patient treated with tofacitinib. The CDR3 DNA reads TGCGCCAGCAGCTTGGCCCCCGGACCAGATACGCAGTATTTT. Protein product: CASSLAPGPDTQYF.